This T cell receptor beta chain was recovered during a study of blood T cell repertoires in COVID-19. Across the study: Acute and convalescent COVID-19 samples came from the United States, Italy and Spain.

Participants' reported clinical history set cohort assignment. Sequencing was performed with immunoSEQ multiplex PCR; in TCRdb, only in-frame clones are kept and a portion is missing. The sample holds hundreds of thousands of clones, 90% seen once. V was trimmed by 0 bases and J by 7 bases, leaving 17 bases between them. Germline V gene lookup returns CDR1 SGHAT and CDR2 FQNNGV. This CDR3 is built from 16 residues. This chain joins TRBV11-2 and TRBJ2-3; D may be TRBD1 (6 bases). Source material: PBMCs or T cells enriched from blood (not recorded which). The receptor's source is a woman aged 18-35 years with acute COVID-19. The CDR3 reads CASSLDWGPASNTQYF. CDR3 coding DNA: TGTGCCAGCAGCTTAGATTGGGGGCCGGCAAGTAATACGCAGTATTTT.